The clone carrying this T cell receptor beta chain was seen only a few times. Its antigen is unknown. With the read ending 3 residues before the CDR3 end, the germline J gene is used to fill in that end. Only in-frame clones appear in the TCRdb table, and some are missing; sequencing was by immunoSEQ multiplex PCR. The sample yields some 50,000 clones, without any singletons. These data are taken from a study of T cell clonality in common variable immunodeficiency. V trimming: 5 bases; J trimming: 3 bases; junction bases outside the gene matches: 15. Germline values: CDR1 LNHDA, CDR2 SQIVND (reference sequence). This CDR3 has 17 residues. Findings of the study overall: Fewer deletions and N-nucleotide insertions were reportedly seen in common variable immunodeficiency TCR beta sequences. Compared with controls, CVID subjects had fewer shared TCRbeta clones.

The receptor comes from a person aged 18-70 years in good health. Sequencing was carried out using peripheral blood mononuclear cells. V is TRBV19 and J is TRBJ1-1; 7 nucleotides line up with TRBD1. The part of the CDR3 DNA that was read is TGTGCCAGTAGTCCGCAGGGGGGTGCCACCCGGGACACTGAA. This encodes CASSPQGGATRDTE. The CDR3 reads in full as CASSPQGGATRDTEAFF.